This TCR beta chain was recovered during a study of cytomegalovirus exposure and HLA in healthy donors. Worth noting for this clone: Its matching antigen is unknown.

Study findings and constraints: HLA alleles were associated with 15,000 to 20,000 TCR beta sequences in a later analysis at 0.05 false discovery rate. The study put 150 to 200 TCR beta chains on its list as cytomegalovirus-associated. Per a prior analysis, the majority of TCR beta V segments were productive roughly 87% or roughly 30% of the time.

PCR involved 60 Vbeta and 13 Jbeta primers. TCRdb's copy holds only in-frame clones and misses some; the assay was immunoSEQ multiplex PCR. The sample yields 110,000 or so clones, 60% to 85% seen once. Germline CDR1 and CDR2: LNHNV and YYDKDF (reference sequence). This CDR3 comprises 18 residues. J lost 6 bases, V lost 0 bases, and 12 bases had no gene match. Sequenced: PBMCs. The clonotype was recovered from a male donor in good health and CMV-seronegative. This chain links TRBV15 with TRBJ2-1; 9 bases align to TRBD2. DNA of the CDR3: TGTGCCACCAGCAGAGATAGATCGGGGCTAGCGGGATCCAATGAGCAGTTCTTC. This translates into CATSRDRSGLAGSNEQFF.